The source of this TCR beta chain is a study of patients and donors after allogeneic stem cell transplantation. TCRdb independently ran MiXCR on the RT-PCR reads; one entry per CDR3 protein. The sample lists about a million distinct CDR3 sequences; about a sixth were seen once. The specimen sequenced was blood, either unsorted or a sorted T cell fraction (not recorded which). The receptor comes from a human donor who was either an allogeneic HSCT recipient or a stem cell or donor lymphocyte infusion donor (not recorded which). It is not recorded whose cells these are; they may come from a transplant donor.

In DNA form, the CDR3 reads TGCAGTGCTAGAGAAGGGAGGTACGAGCAGTACTTC. Translating gives CSAREGRYEQYF. The chain couples TRBV20-1 to TRBJ2-7; possibly TRBD2 for D (6 bases). This CDR3 comprises 12 residues. The V end lost 0 bases, the J end lost 4 bases, and 7 bases lay between the germline ends. Germline V gives CDR1 DFQATT, CDR2 SNEGSKA (reference sequence).